This T cell receptor beta chain was obtained from a study of tumor-infiltrating lymphocytes in primary liver carcinoma. Study-wide results and limits: Compared with blood, tumor repertoires held significantly more in their top 250 clones.

Alongside blood RNA obtained from unsorted whole blood, germline DNA was also extracted. Regarding this clonotype: Its antigen is unknown.

Production of TCR beta cDNA used 400 to 600 ng total RNA together with a constant-region primer. Researchers made the TCR beta libraries by running three nested multiplex PCR rounds with slightly modified ARM-PCR. TCRdb ran MiXCR on the multiplex PCR reads and lists one entry per CDR3 protein. Of some 200,000 distinct CDR3 sequences detected, about 61% appear once; the ten largest clones hold approximately 7%. The sample was peripheral blood. The sequence was collected from a woman aged 60 to 75 with primary liver carcinoma and hepatitis B virus infection.

The CDR3 coding sequence is TGTGCCAGCAGCCTCAGGGGCGAGAACTCCTACGAGCAGTACTTC. Encoded protein: CASSLRGENSYEQYF. The chain combines TRBV12-3 or TRBV12-4 with TRBJ2-7, with D perhaps matching TRBD1 (6 bases). V gave up 6 bases and J gave up 0 bases, with 15 bases separating them. The CDR3 is 15 amino acids.